The 5 T cell receptor beta chains below come from one sample, sequenced in a study of cytomegalovirus exposure and HLA in healthy donors (dated by TCRdb to between 2016 and 2019). Preparation of the library involved the immunoSEQ multiplex PCR assay. For the multiplex PCR, a mixture combining 60 forward primers for TCR Vbeta segments and 13 reverse primers for TCR Jbeta segments was used. TCRdb carries this immuneACCESS record with in-frame sequences only. Its versions omit some clonotypes, under half of them owing to an unresolved V gene in the studies checked, with the rest unexplained. Present in this sample are about 170,000 clones, roughly 85% of which were seen just once. The ten largest clones represent approximately 1.6% of the sample. Sequenced sample: PBMCs. Receptors were obtained from a male donor in good health and CMV-seronegative.

The CDR3 loop reads CASSQSGVPNTGELFF. CDR3 sequence (DNA): TGCGCCAGCAGCCAATCGGGGGTCCCGAACACCGGGGAGCTGTTTTTT. V is TRBV4-1 and J is TRBJ2-2, with D tentatively TRBD2 (6 bases). The V end lost 2 bases, the J end lost 0 bases, and 10 bases lay between the germline ends. This CDR3 is built from 16 residues. Germline loops: CDR1 MGHRA, CDR2 YSYEKL.

The chain has TRBV5-4 and TRBJ1-5, with a tentative D call TRBD1 (5 bases). The CDR3 contains 14 residues. Deletions cut 3 bases from V and 5 bases from J, with 12 bases between. Germline V CDR1 and CDR2: SGHNT, YYREEE (reference sequence). CDR3 amino acids: CASSSSGADQPQHF. The DNA of the CDR3 is TGTGCCAGCAGCTCCTCTGGGGCCGATCAGCCCCAGCATTTT. Full variable domain (missing parts from reference TRBV5-4 and TRBJ1-5): ETGVTQSPTHLIKTRGQQVTLRCSSQSGHNTVSWYQQALGQGPQFIFQYYREEENGRGNFPPRFSGLQFPNYSSELNVNALELDDSALYLCASSSSGADQPQHFGDGTRLSIL.

The V and J genes are TRBV5-4 and TRBJ2-5, with 9 bases that match TRBD2. The germline V gene has CDR1 SGHNT and CDR2 YYREEE (reference sequence). CDR3 length: 15 residues. Trimming cost V 1 base and J 5 bases; bases outside gene matches: 6. The CDR3 coding sequence is TGTGCCAGCAGCTTGCGGCGGGGGGGCGTGGAGACCCAGTACTTC. This gives the protein CASSLRRGGVETQYF.

Regarding this clone: At one boundary the junction diverges from the germline segment, which might be a read error. The V gene is TRBV7-9, the J gene TRBJ2-7, with D possibly matching TRBD2 (5 bases). This CDR3 spans 14 amino acids. Germline V gene data show CDR1 as SEHNR and CDR2 as FQNEAQ (reference sequence). Here the CDR3 DNA reads TGTTCCAGCAGGAGGTTCCCCGGCCACTACGAGCAGTACTTC. Translated: CSSRRFPGHYEQYF.

The V call is TRBV11-1, the J call TRBJ2-7; tentatively, D is TRBD2 (5 bases). The V end lost 1 base, the J end lost 3 bases, and 13 bases lay between the germline ends. The V gene's germline CDR1 is SGHAT and CDR2 FQDESV (reference sequence). This CDR3 contains 15 residues. CDR3 DNA: TGTGCCAGCAGCTTAGGAAGCGGACGCGGCTACGAGCAGTACTTC. As protein: CASSLGSGRGYEQYF.